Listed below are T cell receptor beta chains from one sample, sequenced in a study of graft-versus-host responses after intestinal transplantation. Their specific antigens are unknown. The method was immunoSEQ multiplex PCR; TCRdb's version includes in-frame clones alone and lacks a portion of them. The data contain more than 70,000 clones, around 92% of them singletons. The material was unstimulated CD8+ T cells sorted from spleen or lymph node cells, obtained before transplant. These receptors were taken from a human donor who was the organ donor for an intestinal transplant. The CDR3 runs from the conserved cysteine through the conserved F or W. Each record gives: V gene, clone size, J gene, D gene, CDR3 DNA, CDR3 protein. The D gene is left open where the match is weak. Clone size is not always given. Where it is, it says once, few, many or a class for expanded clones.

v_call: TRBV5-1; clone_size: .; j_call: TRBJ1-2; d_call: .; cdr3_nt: TGCGCCAGCAGCTTAACAGACAGCTATGGCTACACCTTC; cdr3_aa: CASSLTDSYGYTF
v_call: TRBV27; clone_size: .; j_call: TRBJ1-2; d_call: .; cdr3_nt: TGTGCCAGCAGCCCGACAGGCCATGGCTACACCTTC; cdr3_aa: CASSPTGHGYTF
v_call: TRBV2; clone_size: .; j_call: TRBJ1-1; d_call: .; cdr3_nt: TGTGCCAGCAGTGGACTAATTAGAACTGAAGCTTTCTTT; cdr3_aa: CASSGLIRTEAFF
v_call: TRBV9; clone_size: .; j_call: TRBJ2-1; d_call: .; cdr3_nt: TGTGCCAGCAGCGTCACGGGACTCGTTTACAATGAGCAGTTCTTC; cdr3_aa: CASSVTGLVYNEQFF
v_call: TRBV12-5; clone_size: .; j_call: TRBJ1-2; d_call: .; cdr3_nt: TGTGCTAGTATATCGGACTGGACAGATTTGAACTATGGCTACACCTTC; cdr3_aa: CASISDWTDLNYGYTF
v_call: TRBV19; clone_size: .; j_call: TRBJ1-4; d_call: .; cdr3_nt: TGTGCCAGTAAATTTGGCGAAAAACTGTTTTTT; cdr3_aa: CASKFGEKLFF
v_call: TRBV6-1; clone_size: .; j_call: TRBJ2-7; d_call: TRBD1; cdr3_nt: TGTGCCAGCAGTGAACCCAGGACAGGGAACGAGCAGTACTTC; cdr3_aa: CASSEPRTGNEQYF
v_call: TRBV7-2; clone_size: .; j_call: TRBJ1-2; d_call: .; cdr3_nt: TGTGCCAGCAGCCAACCCACAGGGTATGGCTACACCTTC; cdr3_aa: CASSQPTGYGYTF
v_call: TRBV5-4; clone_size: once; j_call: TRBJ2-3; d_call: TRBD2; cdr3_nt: TGTGCCAGCACGAGGCGGGGGGCACCAACAGATACGCAGTATTTT; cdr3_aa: CASTRRGAPTDTQYF
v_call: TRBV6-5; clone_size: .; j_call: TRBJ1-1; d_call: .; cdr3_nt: TGTGCCAGCAGTTACGATGTCGGGACTGAAGCTTTCTTT; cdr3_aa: CASSYDVGTEAFF
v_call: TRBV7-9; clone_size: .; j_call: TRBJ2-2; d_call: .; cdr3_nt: TGTGCCAGCAGCCCCCAGAACACCGGGGAGCTGTTTTTT; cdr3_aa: CASSPQNTGELFF
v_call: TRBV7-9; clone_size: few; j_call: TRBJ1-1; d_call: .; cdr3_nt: TGTGCCAGCAGCTCCTACACTGAAGCTTTCTTT; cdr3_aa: CASSSYTEAFF
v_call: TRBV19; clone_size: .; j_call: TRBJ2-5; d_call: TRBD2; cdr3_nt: TGTGCCAGTAGTACCGGGGAGCTAGCGGGGGGCTCCCAAGAGACCCAGTACTTC; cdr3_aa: CASSTGELAGGSQETQYF